The present entry profiles one TCR beta chain with its context. The target antigen is unknown. These data belong to a study of Graves' ophthalmopathy and Graves' hyperthyroidism. Study-wide results and limits: Progression of ophthalmopathy was predicted by the model with about 68% sensitivity and under 85% specificity. In separating ophthalmopathy from stable hyperthyroidism, a 13-signature model achieved about 90% sensitivity and around 80% specificity. Detection in blood was also observed for most expanded thyroid clonotypes above 0.001 frequency.

Establishment of the diagnosis relied upon clinical symptoms, serum thyroxine, TRAb, thyroid ultrasound and orbital computed tomography. RNA transcripts provided the template for amplifying TCR beta CDR3 regions. The first-round RT-PCR employed HTBI primers together with the Qiagen OneStep RT-PCR kit. A multiplex PCR was then performed as the second round. From the multiplex PCR reads, TCRdb called clonotypes with MiXCR, one entry per CDR3 protein. The data show about 740,000 distinct CDR3 sequences, roughly 40% seen once. The CDR3 spans 13 residues. Germline CDR1 and CDR2: SGHDT and YYEEEE. The germline V and J ends were trimmed by 3 bases and 7 bases, with 13 bases remaining between them.

The receptor was isolated from an adult man with Graves' ophthalmopathy. J is TRBJ1-2 and V is TRBV5-6, with D possibly TRBD1 on 6 matching bases. Sample: peripheral blood. CDR3 in DNA: TGTGCCAGCAGCTCCAAGACAGGCCGTGGCTACACCTTC. As protein: CASSSKTGRGYTF.